This T cell receptor (beta chain) came from a study of cytomegalovirus exposure and HLA in healthy donors. Study context: HLA-typed donors contributed about 85 million unique TCRs, which were held in an early data release.

Both 60 Vbeta primers and 13 Jbeta primers went into the PCR. Some clones are missing from TCRdb's copy, which holds only in-frame ones; the method was immunoSEQ multiplex PCR. This table holds some 100,000 clones, around 79% found once. With respect to this clone: What it binds is not known.

The study, taken as a whole, reports: In a later analysis, approximately 15,000 TCR beta sequences were associated with HLA alleles at 0.05 false discovery rate. It was likely that a cluster of highly shared sequence variants was a sequencing artifact.

The CDR3 is made up of 12 amino acids. V was pared by 0 bases and J by 13 bases, with 11 bases between. Germline-derived CDR1 and CDR2 are SGHRS and YFSETQ. The sequence derives from a woman aged 70-85 years in good health and CMV-seropositive. The material sequenced was PBMCs. This rearrangement joins TRBV5-1 to TRBJ2-1; unclear D gene. For the CDR3, the DNA is TGCGCCAGCAGCTTGGATCGCAAGCCCCAGTTCTTC. This gives the protein CASSLDRKPQFF.